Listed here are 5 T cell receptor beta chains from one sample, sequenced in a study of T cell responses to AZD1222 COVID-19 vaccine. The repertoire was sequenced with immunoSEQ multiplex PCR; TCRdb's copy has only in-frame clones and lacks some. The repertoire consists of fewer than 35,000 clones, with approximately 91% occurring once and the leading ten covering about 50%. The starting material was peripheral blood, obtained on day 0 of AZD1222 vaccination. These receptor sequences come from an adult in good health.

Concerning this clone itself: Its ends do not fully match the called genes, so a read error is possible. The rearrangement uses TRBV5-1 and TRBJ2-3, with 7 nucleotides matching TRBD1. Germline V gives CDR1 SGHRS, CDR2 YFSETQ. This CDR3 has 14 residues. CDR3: CASSPRTGPETQYF. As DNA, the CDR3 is TGCGCCAGCAGCCCACGGACAGGACCAGAGACGCAGTATTTT.

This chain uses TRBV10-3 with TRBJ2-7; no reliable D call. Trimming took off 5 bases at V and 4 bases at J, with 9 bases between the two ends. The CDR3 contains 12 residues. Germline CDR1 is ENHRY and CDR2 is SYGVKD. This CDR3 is CAISPTAYEQYF. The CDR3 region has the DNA TGTGCCATCAGTCCCACAGCTTACGAGCAGTACTTC.

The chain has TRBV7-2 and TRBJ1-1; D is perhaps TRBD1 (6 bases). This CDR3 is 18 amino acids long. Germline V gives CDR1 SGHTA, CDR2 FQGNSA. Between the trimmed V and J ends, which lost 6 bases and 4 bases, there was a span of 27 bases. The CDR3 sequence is CASRPNRSYRAGGTEAFF. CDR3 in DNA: TGTGCCAGCAGACCGAACCGCAGTTACAGGGCAGGAGGCACTGAAGCTTTCTTT.

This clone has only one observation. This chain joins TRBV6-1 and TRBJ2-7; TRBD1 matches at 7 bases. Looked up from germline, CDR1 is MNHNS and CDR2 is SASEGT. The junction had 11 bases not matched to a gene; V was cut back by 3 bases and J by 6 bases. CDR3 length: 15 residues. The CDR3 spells CASSEATGAPFEQYF. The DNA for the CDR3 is TGTGCCAGCAGTGAGGCTACAGGGGCGCCTTTCGAGCAGTACTTC.

CDR3 amino acids: CASSAAGGPETQYF. In nucleotides, the CDR3 is TGTGCCAGCAGTGCAGCGGGGGGGCCTGAGACCCAGTACTTC. The chain is built from TRBV25-1 and TRBJ2-5; 10 bases align to TRBD2. J gave up 5 bases and V 4 bases, and 4 bases lay outside the gene matches. The CDR3 runs to 14 residues. Germline V gene data show CDR1 as MGHDK and CDR2 as SYGVNS.